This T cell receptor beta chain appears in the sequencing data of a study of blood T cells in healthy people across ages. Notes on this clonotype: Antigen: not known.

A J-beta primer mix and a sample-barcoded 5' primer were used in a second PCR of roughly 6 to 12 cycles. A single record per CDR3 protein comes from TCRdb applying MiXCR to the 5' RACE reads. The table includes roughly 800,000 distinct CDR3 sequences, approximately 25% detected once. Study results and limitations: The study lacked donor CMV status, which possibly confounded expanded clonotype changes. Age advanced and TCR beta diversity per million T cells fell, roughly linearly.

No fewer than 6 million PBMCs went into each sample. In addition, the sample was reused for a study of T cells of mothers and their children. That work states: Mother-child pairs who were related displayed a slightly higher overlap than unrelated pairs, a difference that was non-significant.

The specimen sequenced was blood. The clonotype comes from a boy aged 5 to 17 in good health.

The CDR3 region is CASSDRTGLAEQFF. DNA of the CDR3: TGTGCCAGCAGTGATAGGACAGGGTTGGCTGAGCAGTTCTTC. The rearrangement uses TRBV2 and TRBJ2-1, with 8 bases fitting TRBD1. Losses at the gene ends were 3 bases for V and 9 bases for J; bases not matched to a gene: 7. CDR3 length: 14 amino acids. Germline V gene lookup returns CDR1 SNHLY and CDR2 FYNNEI.